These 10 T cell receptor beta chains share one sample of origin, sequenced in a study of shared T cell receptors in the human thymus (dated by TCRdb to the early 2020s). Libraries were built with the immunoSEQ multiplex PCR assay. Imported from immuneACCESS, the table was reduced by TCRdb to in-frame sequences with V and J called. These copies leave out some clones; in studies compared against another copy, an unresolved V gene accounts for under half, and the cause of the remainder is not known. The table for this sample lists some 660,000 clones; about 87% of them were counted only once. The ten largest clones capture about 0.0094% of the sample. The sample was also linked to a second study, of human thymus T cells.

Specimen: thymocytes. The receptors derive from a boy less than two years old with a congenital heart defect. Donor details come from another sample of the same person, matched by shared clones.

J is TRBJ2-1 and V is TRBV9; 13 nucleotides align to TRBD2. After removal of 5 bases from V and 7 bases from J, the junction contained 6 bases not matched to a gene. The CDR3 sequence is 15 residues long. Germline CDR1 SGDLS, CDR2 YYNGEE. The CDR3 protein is CASRPGLAGRNEQFF. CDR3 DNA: TGTGCCAGCAGACCGGGACTAGCGGGGAGGAATGAGCAGTTCTTC. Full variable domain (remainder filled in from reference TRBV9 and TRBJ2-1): DSGVTQTPKHLITATGQRVTLRCSPRSGDLSVYWYQQSLDQGLQFLIQYYNGEERAKGNILERFSAQQFPDLHSELNLSSLELGDSALYFCASRPGLAGRNEQFFGPGTRLTVL.

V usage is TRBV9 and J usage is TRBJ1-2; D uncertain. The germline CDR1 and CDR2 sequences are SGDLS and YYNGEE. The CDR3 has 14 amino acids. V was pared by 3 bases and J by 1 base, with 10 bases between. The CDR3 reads CASSGSGVNYGYTF. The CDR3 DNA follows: TGTGCCAGCAGCGGCTCCGGGGTTAACTATGGCTACACCTTC. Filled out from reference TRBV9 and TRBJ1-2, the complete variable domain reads DSGVTQTPKHLITATGQRVTLRCSPRSGDLSVYWYQQSLDQGLQFLIQYYNGEERAKGNILERFSAQQFPDLHSELNLSSLELGDSALYFCASSGSGVNYGYTFGSGTRLTVV.

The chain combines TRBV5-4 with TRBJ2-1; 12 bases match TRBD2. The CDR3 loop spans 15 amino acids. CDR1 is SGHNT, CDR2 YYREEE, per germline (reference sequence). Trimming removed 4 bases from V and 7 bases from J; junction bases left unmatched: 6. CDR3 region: CASSPGLAGSNEQFF. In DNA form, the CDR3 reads TGTGCCAGCAGCCCCGGACTAGCGGGGTCGAATGAGCAGTTCTTC.

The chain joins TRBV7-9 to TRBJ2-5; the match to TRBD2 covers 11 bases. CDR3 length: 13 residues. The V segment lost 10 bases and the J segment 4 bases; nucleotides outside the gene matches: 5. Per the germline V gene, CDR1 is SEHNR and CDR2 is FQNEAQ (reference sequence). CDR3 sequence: CATGLAGGETQYF. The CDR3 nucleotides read TGTGCCACTGGACTAGCGGGCGGAGAGACCCAGTACTTC. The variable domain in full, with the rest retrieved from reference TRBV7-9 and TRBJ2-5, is DTGVSQNPRHKITKRGQNVTFRCDPISEHNRLYWYRQTLGQGPEFLTYFQNEAQLEKSRLLSDRFSAERPKGSFSTLEIQRTEQGDSAMYLCATGLAGGETQYFGPGTRLLVL.

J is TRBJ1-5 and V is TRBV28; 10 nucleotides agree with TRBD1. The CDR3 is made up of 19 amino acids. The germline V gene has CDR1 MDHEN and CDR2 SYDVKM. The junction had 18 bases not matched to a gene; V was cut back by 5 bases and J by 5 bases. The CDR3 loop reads CASSLYSLGTGEKDQPQHF. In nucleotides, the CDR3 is TGTGCCAGCAGTCTCTACTCCTTAGGGACAGGGGAAAAGGATCAGCCCCAGCATTTT.

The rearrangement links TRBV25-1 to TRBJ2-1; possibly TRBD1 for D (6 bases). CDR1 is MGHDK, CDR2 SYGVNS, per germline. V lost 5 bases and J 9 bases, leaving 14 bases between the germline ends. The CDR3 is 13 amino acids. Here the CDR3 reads CASSRGLDSEQFF. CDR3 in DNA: TGTGCCAGCAGTAGAGGATTGGACAGTGAGCAGTTCTTC.

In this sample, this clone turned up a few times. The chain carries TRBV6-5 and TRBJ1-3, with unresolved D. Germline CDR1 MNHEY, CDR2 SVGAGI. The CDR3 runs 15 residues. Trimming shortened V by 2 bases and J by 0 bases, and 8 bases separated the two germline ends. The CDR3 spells CASSYRRFSGNTIYF. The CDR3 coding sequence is TGTGCCAGCAGTTACCGGCGGTTCTCTGGAAACACCATATATTTT.

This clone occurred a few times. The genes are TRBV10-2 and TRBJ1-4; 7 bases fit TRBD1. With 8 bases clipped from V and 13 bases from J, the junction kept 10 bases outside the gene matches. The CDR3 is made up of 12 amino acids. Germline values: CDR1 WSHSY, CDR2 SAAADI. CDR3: CASALGGGGLFF. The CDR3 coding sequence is TGCGCCAGCGCTCTAGGAGGGGGCGGACTGTTTTTT.

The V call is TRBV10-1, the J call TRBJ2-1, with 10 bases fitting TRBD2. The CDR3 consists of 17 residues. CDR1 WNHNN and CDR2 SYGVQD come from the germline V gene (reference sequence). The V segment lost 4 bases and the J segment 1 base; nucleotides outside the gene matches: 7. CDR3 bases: TGCGCCAGCAGTGTGGGCCCTAGCGGGAGTTCCTACAATGAGCAGTTCTTC. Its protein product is CASSVGPSGSSYNEQFF.

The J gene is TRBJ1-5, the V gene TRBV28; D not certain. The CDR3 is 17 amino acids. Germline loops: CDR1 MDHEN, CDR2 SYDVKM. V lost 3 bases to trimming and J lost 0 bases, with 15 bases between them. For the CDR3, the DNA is TGTGCCAGCAGTTTCCCCCGGGAGAAATATAGCAATCAGCCCCAGCATTTT. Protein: CASSFPREKYSNQPQHF.